These 20 T cell receptor beta chains were all obtained from the same sample, sequenced in a study of CD8 T cells in ankylosing spondylitis. The antigens for these receptors are not known. Study results and limitations: Typical of ankylosing spondylitis blood, it appeared, was a TCR beta motif of about eight highly homologous variants.

MiXCR was run by TCRdb on the 5' RACE reads, yielding one entry per CDR3 protein. The sample has about 500,000 distinct CDR3 sequences; less than 6% are singletons. Sequencing was carried out using blood, either unsorted or a sorted T cell fraction (not recorded which). The receptors here all came from a male donor with ankylosing spondylitis.

J is TRBJ2-1 and V is TRBV5-6, with D perhaps matching TRBD1 or TRBD2 (6 bases each). Looked up from germline, CDR1 is SGHDT and CDR2 is YYEEEE. The germline V and J ends were trimmed by 5 bases and 4 bases, with 13 bases remaining between them. CDR3 length: 14 amino acids. CDR3 region: CASRYGGGYNEQFF. CDR3 DNA: TGTGCCAGCAGATATGGAGGGGGGTACAATGAGCAGTTCTTC.

This clonotype has only a few counts. This rearrangement joins TRBV7-2 to TRBJ2-5; 14 bases line up with TRBD2. V lost 4 bases to trimming and J lost 5 bases; unmatched junction nucleotides: 9. Germline values: CDR1 SGHTA, CDR2 FQGNSA. This CDR3 has 17 amino acids. The DNA of the CDR3 is TGTGCCAGCAGCTCCGGGACTAGCGGGAGCAGGGTTGAGACCCAGTACTTC. It yields the protein CASSSGTSGSRVETQYF.

As to this clonotype: A single base separates this from a much larger clone, so it may be a read error. Likely a read error: the CDR3 ends without its conserved phenylalanine or tryptophan. The gene calls are TRBV5-1 and TRBJ1-1; D is unresolved. Trimming pared 0 bases from V and 7 bases from J, leaving 13 bases between. The germline gives CDR1 SGHRS, CDR2 YFSETQ. The CDR3 is made up of 14 amino acids. The CDR3 DNA reads TGCGCCAGCAGCTTGGACCCCGGGGAACGTGAAGCTTTCCTT. Amino acid sequence: CASSLDPGEREAFL.

This clonotype showed up just a few times. This rearrangement joins TRBV5-6 to TRBJ2-3, with 7 bases lining up with TRBD1. The germline V gene encodes CDR1 SGHDT and CDR2 YYEEEE. CDR3 length: 15 amino acids. V was clipped by 4 bases and J by 0 bases; unmatched bases: 5. The CDR3 sequence is CASSLTGSSTDTQYF. Here the CDR3 DNA reads TGTGCCAGCAGCCTGACAGGGTCTAGCACAGATACGCAGTATTTT.

This clonotype was observed many times. The genes are TRBV15 and TRBJ2-1; D is perhaps TRBD2 (5 bases). The germline gives CDR1 LNHNV, CDR2 YYDKDF (reference sequence). The CDR3 is made up of 15 amino acids. Trimming removed 1 base from V and 4 bases from J, with 11 bases in between. The CDR3 region is CATSRVAGGYNEQFF. CDR3 bases: TGTGCCACCAGCAGAGTTGCGGGTGGGTACAATGAGCAGTTCTTC.

The J gene is TRBJ2-6, the V gene TRBV20-1; D is possibly TRBD1 (5 bases). Germline values: CDR1 DFQATT, CDR2 SNEGSKA (reference sequence). V shed 0 bases and J shed 0 bases, with 21 bases lying between them. The CDR3 consists of 20 residues. The CDR3: CSARDKNYLRQLSGANVLTF. CDR3 coding DNA: TGCAGTGCTAGAGATAAAAACTACCTCCGACAGCTCTCTGGGGCCAACGTCCTGACTTTC.

The V gene is TRBV15, the J gene TRBJ2-5, with D possibly matching TRBD1 (6 bases). Germline V gives CDR1 LNHNV, CDR2 YYDKDF (reference sequence). V lost 0 bases, J lost 7 bases, and 21 bases lay in between. The CDR3 loop spans 17 amino acids. Here the CDR3 DNA reads TGTGCCACCAGCAGAGATCCGGATCGACAGGTGATAGGGACCCAGTACTTC. Its translation: CATSRDPDRQVIGTQYF.

The table lists this clonotype with many counts. V gene TRBV5-1 combines with J gene TRBJ2-7, with D uncertain. Germline CDR1 reads SGHRS; CDR2 reads YFSETQ. This CDR3 has 15 amino acids. V shed 0 bases and J shed 3 bases, with 13 bases lying between them. The CDR3 sequence: CASSLVGQFHYEQYF. DNA of the CDR3: TGCGCCAGCAGCTTGGTTGGTCAGTTTCACTACGAGCAGTACTTC. The full variable domain, completed using reference TRBV5-1 and TRBJ2-7, is KAGVTQTPRYLIKTRGQQVTLSCSPISGHRSVSWYQQTPGQGLQFLFEYFSETQRNKGNFPGRFSGRQFSNSRSEMNVSTLELGDSALYLCASSLVGQFHYEQYFGPGTRLTVT.

The V and J genes are TRBV7-2 and TRBJ2-6; D may correspond to TRBD1 or TRBD2 (5 bases each). Germline V gene lookup returns CDR1 SGHTA and CDR2 FQGNSA. CDR3 length: 15 residues. Trimming left V 5 bases short and J 4 bases short, with 12 bases between. CDR3 in amino acids: CASSPAGTGANVLTF. Written as DNA, the CDR3 is TGTGCCAGCAGCCCTGCCGGGACCGGGGCCAACGTCCTGACTTTC.

This clonotype was detected a few times. This rearrangement joins TRBV27 to TRBJ2-5; no definite D call. Trimming took off 5 bases at V and 0 bases at J, with 10 bases between the two ends. Germline values: CDR1 MNHEY, CDR2 SMNVEV (reference sequence). The CDR3 runs to 14 residues. CDR3 sequence: CASSVDIYQETQYF. CDR3 nucleotides: TGTGCCAGCAGTGTAGACATCTACCAAGAGACCCAGTACTTC.

In its sample, this clonotype was seen many times. The chain is built from TRBV10-3 and TRBJ2-7, with 8 bases identical to TRBD1. CDR1 and CDR2 from the germline V gene are ENHRY and SYGVKD. This CDR3 is 13 amino acids long. V lost 6 bases to trimming and J lost 5 bases; unmatched junction nucleotides: 6. CDR3 DNA: TGTGCCATCAGCGGACAGGGCCTCGACGAGCAGTACTTC. Amino acid sequence: CAISGQGLDEQYF.

The chain recombines TRBV6-1 with TRBJ2-3; D remains ambiguous. V was shortened by 6 bases and J by 3 bases, with 13 bases between the two germline ends. Germline V lookup: CDR1 MNHNS, CDR2 SASEGT. There are 14 residues in the CDR3. The CDR3 bases are TGTGCCAGCAGAGGGCCTTTGAGTACAGATACGCAGTATTTT. Encoded protein: CASRGPLSTDTQYF.

This clonotype turned up a few times. The chain couples TRBV5-1 to TRBJ2-3; D is unclear. Germline V gene lookup returns CDR1 SGHRS and CDR2 YFSETQ. The CDR3 spans 15 residues. The ends were cut back, 0 bases at V and 0 bases at J, with 8 bases in the middle. Here the CDR3 DNA reads TGCGCCAGCAGCTTGGTCGCACCCAGCACAGATACGCAGTATTTT. This gives the protein CASSLVAPSTDTQYF.

This clonotype was observed at least ten times. The chain uses TRBV4-2 and TRBJ1-1; D is unclear. The CDR3 runs to 15 residues. Germline V gene data show CDR1 as LGHNA and CDR2 as YNFKEQ. Deletions cut 4 bases from V and 4 bases from J, with 16 bases between. The CDR3 DNA is TGTGCCAGCAGCCCTTGGACCCGGGGAGGCACTGAAGCTTTCTTT. The encoded protein is CASSPWTRGGTEAFF.

This clonotype appeared a few times. The chain recombines TRBV4-1 with TRBJ1-6; a possible D gene is TRBD1 (5 bases). The CDR3 consists of 14 residues. Germline V gene sequence: CDR1 MGHRA, CDR2 YSYEKL. With 0 bases removed from V and 10 bases from J, the gap between germline ends came to 10 bases. The CDR3 here is CASSQDRAKSPLHF. In DNA form, the CDR3 reads TGCGCCAGCAGCCAAGACAGGGCTAAATCACCCCTCCACTTT.

The J gene is TRBJ2-2, the V gene TRBV29-1; either TRBD1 or TRBD2 may fit D (5 bases each). Per the germline V gene, CDR1 is SQVTM and CDR2 is ANQGSEA. The CDR3 is 16 residues long. Trimming removed 0 bases from V and 4 bases from J, with 15 bases in between. CDR3 nucleotide sequence: TGCAGCGTTGAAGAGGGAGAGGGGCCGGGCACCGGGGAGCTGTTTTTT. Amino acid sequence: CSVEEGEGPGTGELFF.

Notes on this clonotype: Germline and junction disagree at one end, which may indicate a read error. The chain carries TRBV29-1 and TRBJ2-7; D is possibly TRBD1 or TRBD2 (5 bases each). There are 14 residues in the CDR3. Germline loops: CDR1 SQVTM, CDR2 ANQGSEA. The CDR3 sequence: CSVGRDRQAYEQHF. CDR3 DNA: TGCAGCGTGGGTAGGGACCGCCAAGCCTACGAGCAGCACTTC.

This clonotype was found many times. The V gene is TRBV4-3, the J gene TRBJ2-3; D remains unclear. The CDR3 contains 15 residues. V lost 4 bases and J lost 2, with 13 bases in between. Germline V lookup: CDR1 LGHNA, CDR2 YSLEER. CDR3 sequence (DNA): TGCGCCAGCAGCCCCGAGAGGTCCTACACAGATACGCAGTATTTT. It specifies CASSPERSYTDTQYF.

The sample holds many counts of this clonotype. The chain employs TRBV6-5 and TRBJ2-7; 12 nucleotides match TRBD2. This CDR3 spans 15 amino acids. V lost 4 bases and J lost 0; bases outside the gene matches: 1. Germline CDR1 MNHEY, CDR2 SVGAGI. This CDR3 reads CASSWTSGTSYEQYF. Written as DNA, the CDR3 is TGTGCCAGCAGTTGGACTAGCGGGACCTCCTACGAGCAGTACTTC.

This clonotype was picked up many times. The rearrangement joins TRBV20-1 to TRBJ2-3, with D perhaps TRBD1 (6 bases). The V and J ends lost 3 bases and 3 bases respectively, with 13 bases between them. The CDR3 runs 14 residues. Germline CDR1 reads DFQATT; CDR2 reads SNEGSKA (reference sequence). The CDR3, as DNA: TGCAGTGCTAGCAGGGGCGGTCTAACAGATACGCAGTATTTT. This codes for CSASRGGLTDTQYF.